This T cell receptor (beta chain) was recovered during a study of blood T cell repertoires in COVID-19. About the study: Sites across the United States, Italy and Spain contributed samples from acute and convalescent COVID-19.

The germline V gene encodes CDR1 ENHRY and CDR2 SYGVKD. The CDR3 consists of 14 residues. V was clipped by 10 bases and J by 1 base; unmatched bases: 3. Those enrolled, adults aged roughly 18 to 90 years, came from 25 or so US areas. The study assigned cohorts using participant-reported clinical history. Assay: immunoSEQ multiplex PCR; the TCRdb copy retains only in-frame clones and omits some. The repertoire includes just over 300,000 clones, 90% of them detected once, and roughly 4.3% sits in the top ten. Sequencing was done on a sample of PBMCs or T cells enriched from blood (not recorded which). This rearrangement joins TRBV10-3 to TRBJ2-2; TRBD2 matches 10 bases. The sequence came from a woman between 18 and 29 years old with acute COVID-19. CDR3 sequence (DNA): TGTGCCAGTCTAGCGGGAGTGAACACCGGGGAGCTGTTTTTT. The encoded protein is CASLAGVNTGELFF.